One and the same sample provided the 20 T cell receptor beta chains below, sequenced in a study of blood T cell repertoires in COVID-19. Assay: immunoSEQ multiplex PCR; the TCRdb copy retains only in-frame clones and omits some. The data hold about 120,000 clones, with under 80% observed a single time. Material: peripheral blood. The receptors stem from an older man with acute or convalescent COVID-19.

This chain uses TRBV7-2 with TRBJ1-2, with D hard to call. The CDR3 loop spans 15 amino acids. Germline values: CDR1 SGHTA, CDR2 FQGNSA. V was pared by 0 bases and J by 4 bases, with 12 bases between. The chain's CDR3 is CASSLAGQASYGYTF. The CDR3 DNA is TGTGCCAGCAGCTTAGCGGGCCAGGCCAGCTATGGCTACACCTTC.

This clone occurred a few times. The V call is TRBV27, the J call TRBJ1-6, with TRBD1 matching 7 bases. With 3 bases clipped from V and 10 bases from J, the junction kept 6 bases outside the gene matches. The length of the CDR3 is 14 residues. Per germline, CDR1 MNHEY and CDR2 SMNVEV (reference sequence). The CDR3, as DNA: TGTGCCAGCAGTTTGACAGGGAATGAGTCACCCCTCCACTTT. Protein sequence: CASSLTGNESPLHF.

This rearrangement joins TRBV18 to TRBJ2-7; 7 bases agree with TRBD1. CDR3 length equals 15 residues. J lost 2 bases, V lost 2 bases, and 6 bases had no gene match. Germline loops: CDR1 KGHSH, CDR2 LQKENI. CDR3 sequence (DNA): TGTGCCAGCTCACCATGGGGGACAGTGACCTACGAGCAGTACTTC. Translating gives CASSPWGTVTYEQYF.

This sequence joins TRBV5-1 and TRBJ1-2; TRBD1 might be the D (5 bases). This CDR3 contains 13 residues. CDR1 SGHRS and CDR2 YFSETQ come from the germline V gene. V dropped 3 bases and J dropped 4 bases, with 10 bases sitting between them. The CDR3, as DNA: TGCGCCAGCAGCTCAGACAGTCTCTATGGCTACACCTTC. Translation gives CASSSDSLYGYTF.

This chain links TRBV30 with TRBJ2-7, with 7 nucleotides matching TRBD1. V lost 6 bases and J lost 6; bases outside the gene matches: 11. The CDR3 extends over 13 amino acids. In germline, CDR1 is GTSNPN, CDR2 SVGIG (reference sequence). In nucleotides, the CDR3 is TGTGCCTGCTCCTCGGACAGGAGCCTCGAGCAGTACTTC. Its translation: CACSSDRSLEQYF. Filled out from reference TRBV30 and TRBJ2-7, the complete variable domain reads SQTIHQWPATLVQPVGSPLSLECTVEGTSNPNLYWYRQAAGRGLQLLFYSVGIGQISSEVPQNLSASRPQDRQFILSSKKLLLSDSGFYLCACSSDRSLEQYFGPGTRLTVT.

The rearrangement links TRBV11-3 to TRBJ2-7; maybe TRBD2 (5 bases). CDR3 length equals 13 residues. The germline V gene encodes CDR1 SGHNT and CDR2 YENEEA. Trimming took off 5 bases at V and 3 bases at J, with 11 bases between the two ends. CDR3 protein: CASSQEGGYEQYF. In nucleotides, the CDR3 is TGTGCCAGCAGCCAAGAGGGCGGCTACGAGCAGTACTTC.

The chain joins TRBV7-8 to TRBJ2-5; 9 nucleotides align to TRBD1. V was clipped by 5 bases and J by 3 bases; unmatched bases: 1. The CDR3 length is 13 residues. Per germline, CDR1 SGHVS and CDR2 FQNEAQ. The CDR3 sequence is CASSRDREETQYF. The CDR3 bases are TGTGCCAGCAGCCGGGACAGGGAAGAGACCCAGTACTTC. Variable domain in full (rest from reference TRBV7-8 and TRBJ2-5): GAGVSQSPRYKVAKRGQDVALRCDPISGHVSLFWYQQALGQGPEFLTYFQNEAQLDKSGLPSDRFFAERPEGSVSTLKIQRTQQEDSAVYLCASSRDREETQYFGPGTRLLVL.

The rearrangement joins TRBV5-6 to TRBJ1-5; 9 bases align to TRBD1. Germline loops: CDR1 SGHDT, CDR2 YYEEEE. The CDR3 consists of 16 residues. J lost 4 bases, V lost 2 bases, and 7 bases had no gene match. This chain's CDR3 is CASSLSGTGFNQPQHF. For the CDR3, the DNA is TGTGCCAGCAGCTTATCCGGGACAGGGTTTAATCAGCCCCAGCATTTT.

This clone was counted a few times. V is TRBV9 and J is TRBJ2-1; TRBD2 matches 7 bases. Germline V lookup: CDR1 SGDLS, CDR2 YYNGEE. Trimming cost V 2 bases and J 6 bases; bases outside gene matches: 5. The CDR3 length is 14 residues. The CDR3: CASSVRGGGNEQFF. The DNA of the CDR3 is TGTGCCAGCAGCGTGAGAGGCGGGGGCAATGAGCAGTTCTTC.

This clone was seen at least ten times. The CDR3 DNA follows: TGTGCCAGCTCACCGGGACAGAGCATGAACACTGAAGCTTTCTTT. Translated: CASSPGQSMNTEAFF. This sequence joins TRBV18 and TRBJ1-1; 7 nucleotides agree with TRBD1. The V segment lost 3 bases and the J segment 0 bases; nucleotides outside the gene matches: 4. The CDR3 has 15 residues. Germline V gene data show CDR1 as KGHSH and CDR2 as LQKENI.

This clone was seen a single time. V and J are TRBV7-2 and TRBJ2-5, with TRBD2 as a possible D gene (7 bases). V shed 2 bases and J shed 4 bases, with 14 bases lying between them. Germline V gene data show CDR1 as SGHTA and CDR2 as FQGNSA. The CDR3 is 15 amino acids. The CDR3: CASSLRGGVRETQYF. In DNA, the CDR3 is TGTGCCAGCAGCTTAAGGGGGGGGGTTAGAGAGACCCAGTACTTC.

The chain couples TRBV6-2 or TRBV6-3 to TRBJ1-5; D ambiguous. CDR3 length equals 13 residues. From germline, CDR1 is MNHEY and CDR2 SVGEGT. Trimming cost V 5 bases and J 7 bases, with 12 bases left between them. In nucleotides, the CDR3 is TGTGCCAGCAGTCGCCAACCGCGCCAGCCCCAGCATTTT. It specifies CASSRQPRQPQHF.

The DNA of the CDR3 is TGTGCCAGCAGCCCCGTCTCTGGAAACACCATATATTTT. This sequence encodes CASSPVSGNTIYF. The chain is built from TRBV3-1 (or the pseudogene TRBV3-2) and TRBJ1-3; D is unclear. The CDR3 sequence is 13 residues long. Trimming stripped 4 bases from V and 0 bases from J, with 4 bases between. Germline CDR1 and CDR2: LGHDT and YNNKEL (reference sequence).

V is TRBV3-1 (or the pseudogene TRBV3-2) and J is TRBJ1-3; D call uncertain. This CDR3 comprises 13 residues. V shed 3 bases and J shed 0 bases, with 3 bases lying between them. Germline CDR1 is LGHDT and CDR2 is YNNKEL (reference sequence). CDR3 sequence reads: CASSHSSGNTIYF. CDR3 DNA: TGTGCCAGCAGCCACAGCTCTGGAAACACCATATATTTT.

The rearrangement links TRBV4-3 to TRBJ2-1; the match to TRBD2 covers 12 bases. From germline, CDR1 is LGHNA and CDR2 YSLEER. V was clipped by 4 bases and J by 7 bases; unmatched bases: 11. The CDR3 loop spans 17 amino acids. The chain's CDR3 is CASSRASGGALENEQFF. The CDR3 region has the DNA TGCGCCAGCAGCCGGGCTAGCGGGGGGGCTTTGGAAAATGAGCAGTTCTTC.

This chain joins TRBV25-1 and TRBJ1-4; 10 bases are shared with TRBD1. CDR1 and CDR2 (germline): MGHDK, SYGVNS. This CDR3 is built from 15 residues. Trimming removed 3 bases from V and 6 bases from J; junction bases left unmatched: 4. CDR3 protein: CASSDPGTGDEKLFF. The DNA of the CDR3 is TGTGCCAGCAGTGATCCCGGGACAGGGGATGAAAAACTGTTTTTT. Variable domain in full (rest from reference TRBV25-1 and TRBJ1-4): EADIYQTPRYLVIGTGKKITLECSQTMGHDKMYWYQQDPGMELHLIHYSYGVNSTEKGDLSSESTVSRIRTEHFPLTLESARPSHTSQYLCASSDPGTGDEKLFFGSGTQLSVL.

The rearrangement links TRBV20-1 to TRBJ1-1; D remains ambiguous. The CDR3 runs 13 residues. V gave up 3 bases and J gave up 9 bases, with 17 bases separating them. Germline CDR1 DFQATT, CDR2 SNEGSKA (reference sequence). CDR3 DNA: TGCAGTGCTAGTGGCACAGCCATAACCAAAGCTTTCTTT. This translates into CSASGTAITKAFF.

The chain couples TRBV4-2 to TRBJ2-3; a weak D match, TRBD1 (5 bases). Germline V gene lookup returns CDR1 LGHNA and CDR2 YNFKEQ. V was pared by 5 bases and J by 8 bases, with 8 bases between. The CDR3 runs to 11 residues. CDR3 sequence (DNA): TGTGCCAGCAGCGGGCAGGGTACGCAGTATTTT. Its protein is CASSGQGTQYF.

At least ten counts were recorded for this clone. V usage is TRBV7-6 and J usage is TRBJ2-2, with 11 positions matching TRBD2. The germline gives CDR1 SGHVS, CDR2 FNYEAQ. The length of the CDR3 is 22 residues. The J segment lost 1 base and the V segment lost 5 bases, leaving 21 bases of the junction unmatched. The CDR3 loop is CASSPRRGPPLAGGRNTGELFF. CDR3 nucleotide sequence: TGTGCCAGCAGCCCCAGGAGAGGGCCCCCGCTAGCGGGGGGCCGGAACACCGGGGAGCTGTTTTTT.

This clone has a count of ten or more. The gene calls are TRBV7-3 and TRBJ2-7; 10 bases agree with TRBD2. Germline assignment: CDR1 SGHTA and CDR2 FQGTGA. V shed 5 bases, J shed 3 bases, and the junction held 10 bases outside the gene matches. The CDR3 consists of 16 residues. DNA for the CDR3: TGTGCCAGCAGCCCCGGGGGTAGCGGGGGGTTCTACGAGCAGTACTTC. Its translation is CASSPGGSGGFYEQYF.